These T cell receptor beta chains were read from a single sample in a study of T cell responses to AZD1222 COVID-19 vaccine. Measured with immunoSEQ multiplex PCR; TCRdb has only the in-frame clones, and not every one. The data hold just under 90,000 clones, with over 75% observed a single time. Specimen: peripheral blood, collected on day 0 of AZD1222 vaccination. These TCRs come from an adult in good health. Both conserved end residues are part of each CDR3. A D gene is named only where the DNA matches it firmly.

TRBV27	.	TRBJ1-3	CASSRRPSGNTIYF
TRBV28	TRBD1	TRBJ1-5	CASSPTGTGNQPQHF
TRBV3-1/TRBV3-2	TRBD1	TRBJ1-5	CASAKGQQNQPQHF
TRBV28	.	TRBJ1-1	CASSLYPNTEAFF
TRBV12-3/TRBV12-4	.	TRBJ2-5	CASSRGVETQYF
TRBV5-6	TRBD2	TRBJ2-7	CASSQGLHEQYF
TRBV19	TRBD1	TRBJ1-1	CASSDRVNTEAFF
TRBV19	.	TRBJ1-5	CASSIDGRVASNQPQHF
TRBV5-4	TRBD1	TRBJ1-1	CASAGTGLVEAFF
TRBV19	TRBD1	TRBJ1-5	CASSIPPGGAGNQPQHF
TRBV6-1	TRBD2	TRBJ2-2	CASSGGLAGLTGELFF
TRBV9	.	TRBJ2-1	CASSVLANNEQFF
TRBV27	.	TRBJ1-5	CASRQGRLQPQHF
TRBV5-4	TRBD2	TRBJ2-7	CASRPTSGSSYEQYF
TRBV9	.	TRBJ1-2	CASSIKENYGYTF
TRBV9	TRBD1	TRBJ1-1	CASSVGTAVNTEAFF
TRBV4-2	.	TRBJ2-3	CASSQGADTQYF
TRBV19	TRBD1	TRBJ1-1	CASSLDLQGLRVSTEAFF
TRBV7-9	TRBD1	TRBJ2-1	CASSKGAYNEQFF
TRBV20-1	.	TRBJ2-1	CSAHYNEQFF
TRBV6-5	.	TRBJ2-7	CASSRTETSSYEQYF
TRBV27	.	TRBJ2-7	CASSFRHEQYF
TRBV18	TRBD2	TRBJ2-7	CASSPPASGVYEQYF